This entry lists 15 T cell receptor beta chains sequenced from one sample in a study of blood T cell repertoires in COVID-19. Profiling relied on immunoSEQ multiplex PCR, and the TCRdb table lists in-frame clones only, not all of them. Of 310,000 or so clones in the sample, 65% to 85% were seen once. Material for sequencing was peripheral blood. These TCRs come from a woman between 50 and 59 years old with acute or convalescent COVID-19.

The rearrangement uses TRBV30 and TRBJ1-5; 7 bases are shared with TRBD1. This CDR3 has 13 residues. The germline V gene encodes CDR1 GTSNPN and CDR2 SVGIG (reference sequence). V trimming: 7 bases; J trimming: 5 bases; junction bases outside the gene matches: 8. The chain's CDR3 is CALQTGSHQPQHF. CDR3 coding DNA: TGTGCCTTGCAGACAGGGTCGCATCAGCCCCAGCATTTT.

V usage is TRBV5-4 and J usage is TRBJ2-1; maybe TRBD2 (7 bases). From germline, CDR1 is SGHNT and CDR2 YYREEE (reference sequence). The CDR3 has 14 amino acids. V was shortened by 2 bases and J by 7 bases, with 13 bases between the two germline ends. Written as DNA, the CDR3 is TGTGCCAGCAGCTTAAAGGGGGGGTGGAATGAGCAGTTCTTC. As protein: CASSLKGGWNEQFF.

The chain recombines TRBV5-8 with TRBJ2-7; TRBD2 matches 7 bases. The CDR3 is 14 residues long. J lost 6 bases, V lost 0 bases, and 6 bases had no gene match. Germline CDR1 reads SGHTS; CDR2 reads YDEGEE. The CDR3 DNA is TGTGCCAGCAGCTTGGTCCTAGCGGTCCGCGAGCAGTACTTC. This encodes CASSLVLAVREQYF.

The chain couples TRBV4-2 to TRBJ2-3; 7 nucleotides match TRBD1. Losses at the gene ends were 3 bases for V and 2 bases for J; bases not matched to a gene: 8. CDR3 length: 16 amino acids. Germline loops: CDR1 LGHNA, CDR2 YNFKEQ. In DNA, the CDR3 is TGTGCCAGCAGCCATGACTTTCAGGGGGACACAGATACGCAGTATTTT. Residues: CASSHDFQGDTDTQYF.

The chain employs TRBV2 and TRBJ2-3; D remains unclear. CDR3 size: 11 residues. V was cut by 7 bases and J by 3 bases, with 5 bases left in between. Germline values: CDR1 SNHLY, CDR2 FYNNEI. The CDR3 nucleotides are TGTGCCAGCATATATACAGATACGCAGTATTTT. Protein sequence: CASIYTDTQYF.

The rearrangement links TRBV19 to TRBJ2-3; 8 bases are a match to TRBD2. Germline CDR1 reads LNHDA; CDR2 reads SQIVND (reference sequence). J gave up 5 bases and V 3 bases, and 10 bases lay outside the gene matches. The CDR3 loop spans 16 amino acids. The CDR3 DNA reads TGTGCCAGTAGTATCGGCGGGGGGCGCTTTAAAGATACGCAGTATTTT. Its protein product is CASSIGGGRFKDTQYF.

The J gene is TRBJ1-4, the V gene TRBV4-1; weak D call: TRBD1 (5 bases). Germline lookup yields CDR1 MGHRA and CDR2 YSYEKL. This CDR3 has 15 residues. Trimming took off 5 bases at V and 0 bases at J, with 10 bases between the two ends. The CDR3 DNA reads TGCGCCAGCAGCTTCCGACAGACAACTAATGAAAAACTGTTTTTT. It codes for CASSFRQTTNEKLFF.

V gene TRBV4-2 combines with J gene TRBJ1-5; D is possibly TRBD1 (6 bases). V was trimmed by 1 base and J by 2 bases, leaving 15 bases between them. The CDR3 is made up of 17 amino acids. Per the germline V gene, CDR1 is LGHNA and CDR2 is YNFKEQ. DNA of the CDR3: TGTGCCAGCAGCCAAGGGCAGGGGATCGGCGGCAATCAGCCCCAGCATTTT. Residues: CASSQGQGIGGNQPQHF.

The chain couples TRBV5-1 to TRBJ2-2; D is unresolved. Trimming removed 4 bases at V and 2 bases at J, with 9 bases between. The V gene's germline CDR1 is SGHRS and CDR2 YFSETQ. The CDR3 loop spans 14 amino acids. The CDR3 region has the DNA TGCGCCAGCAGCGAGACAACAAACACCGGGGAGCTGTTTTTT. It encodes CASSETTNTGELFF.

Here the CDR3 reads CASSSRGGGYGYTF. DNA for the CDR3: TGTGCCAGCAGCTCCCGTGGGGGGGGATATGGCTACACCTTC. The rearrangement uses TRBV7-2 and TRBJ1-2; possible D gene TRBD1, 5 bases. The CDR3 has 14 residues. Trimming took 4 bases from V and 5 from J, leaving 14 bases between them. Per germline, CDR1 SGHTA and CDR2 FQGNSA.

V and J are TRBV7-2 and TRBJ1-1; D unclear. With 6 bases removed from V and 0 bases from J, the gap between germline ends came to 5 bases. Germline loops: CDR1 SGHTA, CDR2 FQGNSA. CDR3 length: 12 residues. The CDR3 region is CASRLMNTEAFF. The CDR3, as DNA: TGTGCCAGCAGGCTAATGAACACTGAAGCTTTCTTT. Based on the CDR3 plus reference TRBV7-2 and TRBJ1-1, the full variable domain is GAGVSQSPSNKVTEKGKDVELRCDPISGHTALYWYRQSLGQGLEFLIYFQGNSAPDKSGLPSDRFSAERTGGSVSTLTIQRTQQEDSAVYLCASRLMNTEAFFGQGTRLTVV.

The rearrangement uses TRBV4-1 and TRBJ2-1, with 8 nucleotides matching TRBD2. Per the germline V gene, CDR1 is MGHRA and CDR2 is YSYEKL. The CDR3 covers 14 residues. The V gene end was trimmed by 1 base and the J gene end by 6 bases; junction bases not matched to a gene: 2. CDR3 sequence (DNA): TGCGCCAGCAGCCAAGTACGGGGGGGCAATGAGCAGTTCTTC. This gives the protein CASSQVRGGNEQFF.

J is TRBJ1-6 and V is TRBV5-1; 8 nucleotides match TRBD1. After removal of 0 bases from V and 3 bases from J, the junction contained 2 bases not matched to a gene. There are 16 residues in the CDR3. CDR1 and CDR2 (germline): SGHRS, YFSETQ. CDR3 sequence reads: CASSLVDRGYNSPLHF. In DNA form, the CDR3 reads TGCGCCAGCAGCTTGGTAGACAGGGGCTATAATTCACCCCTCCACTTT.

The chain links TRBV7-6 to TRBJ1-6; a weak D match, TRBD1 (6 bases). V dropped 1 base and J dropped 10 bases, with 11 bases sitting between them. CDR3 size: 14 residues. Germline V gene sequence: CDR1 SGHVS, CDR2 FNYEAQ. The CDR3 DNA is TGTGCCAGCAGCTTAGGGGGGGGCCAGTCACCCCTCCACTTT. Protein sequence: CASSLGGGQSPLHF.

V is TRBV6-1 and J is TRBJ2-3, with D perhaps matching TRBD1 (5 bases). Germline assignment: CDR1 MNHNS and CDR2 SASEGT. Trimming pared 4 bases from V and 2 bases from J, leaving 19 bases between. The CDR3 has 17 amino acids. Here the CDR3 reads CASSAAAAGKNTDTQYF. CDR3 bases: TGTGCCAGCAGTGCGGCTGCGGCAGGGAAAAACACAGATACGCAGTATTTT.